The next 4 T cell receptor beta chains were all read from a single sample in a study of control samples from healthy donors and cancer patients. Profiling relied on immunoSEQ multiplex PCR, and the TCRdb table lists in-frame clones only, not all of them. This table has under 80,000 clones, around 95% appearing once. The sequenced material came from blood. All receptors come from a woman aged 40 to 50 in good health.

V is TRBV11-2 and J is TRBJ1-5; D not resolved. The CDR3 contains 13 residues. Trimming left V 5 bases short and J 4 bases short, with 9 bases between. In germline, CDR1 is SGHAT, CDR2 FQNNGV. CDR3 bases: TGTGCCAGCAGCGACCGAGGAAATCAGCCCCAGCATTTT. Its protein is CASSDRGNQPQHF.

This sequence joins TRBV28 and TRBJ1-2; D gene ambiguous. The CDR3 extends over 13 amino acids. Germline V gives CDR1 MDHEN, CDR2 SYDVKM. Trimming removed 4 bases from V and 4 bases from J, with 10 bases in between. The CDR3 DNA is TGTGCCAGCAGTTCTCACAAAGGCTATGGCTACACCTTC. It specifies CASSSHKGYGYTF.

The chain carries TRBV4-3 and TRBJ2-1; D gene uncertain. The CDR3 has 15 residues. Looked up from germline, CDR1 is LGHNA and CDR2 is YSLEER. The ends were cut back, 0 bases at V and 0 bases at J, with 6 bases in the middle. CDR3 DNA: TGCGCCAGCAGCCAAGACCTCAGCTCCTACAATGAGCAGTTCTTC. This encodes CASSQDLSSYNEQFF.

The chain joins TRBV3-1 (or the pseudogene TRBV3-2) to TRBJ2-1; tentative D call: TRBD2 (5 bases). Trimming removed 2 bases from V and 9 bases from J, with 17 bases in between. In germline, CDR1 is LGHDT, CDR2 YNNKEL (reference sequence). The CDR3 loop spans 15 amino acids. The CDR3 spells CASSQTTGSTGEQFF. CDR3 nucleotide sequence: TGTGCCAGCAGCCAAACCACGGGAAGTACCGGTGAGCAGTTCTTC.